These 21 T cell receptor beta chains share one sample of origin, sequenced in a study of human T cells and chemical hapten exposure. Described time point: pre-sensitization, week 0. Treatment defined: therapeutic diphenylcyclopropenone sensitization with weekly scalp DPC. TCRdb processed the RACE reads anew with MiXCR; each CDR3 protein has one entry. The sample comprises 300,000 to 450,000 distinct CDR3 sequences, roughly 5% of which are singletons, and just over 2.5% rests with the top ten. Sample: whole blood, taken in connection with sensitization to the hapten diphenylcyclopropenone (DPC). The receptors were gathered from a woman between 50 and 59 years old with alopecia areata. Some clones in this sample may be carry-over from other donors' samples.

This clonotype was detected only a few times. V usage is TRBV4-2 and J usage is TRBJ2-3; TRBD2 matches 7 bases. Losses at the gene ends were 4 bases for V and 0 bases for J; bases not matched to a gene: 4. This CDR3 has 15 residues. Germline V gene lookup returns CDR1 LGHNA and CDR2 YNFKEQ. CDR3 sequence: CASSPTSLSTDTQYF. CDR3 coding DNA: TGTGCCAGCAGCCCGACTAGCTTGAGCACAGATACGCAGTATTTT.

The sample holds a few counts of this clonotype. This chain joins TRBV30 and TRBJ1-6; a weak D match, TRBD1 (5 bases). The CDR3 sequence is 14 residues long. V lost 3 bases and J 7 bases, leaving 13 bases between the germline ends. In germline, CDR1 is GTSNPN, CDR2 SVGIG (reference sequence). The CDR3 sequence: CAWRLAGHNSPLHF. The CDR3 DNA is TGTGCCTGGAGGCTAGCGGGGCACAATTCACCCCTCCACTTT.

A few counts support this clonotype. The chain carries TRBV5-1 and TRBJ1-1; D unresolved. The germline CDR1 and CDR2 sequences are SGHRS and YFSETQ. CDR3 size: 17 residues. With 0 bases removed from V and 2 bases from J, the gap between germline ends came to 17 bases. Written as DNA, the CDR3 is TGCGCCAGCAGCTTGGCCGACGGCACAGTTAGAAACACTGAAGCTTTCTTT. Protein product: CASSLADGTVRNTEAFF.

This clonotype was seen a few times. The rearrangement links TRBV29-1 to TRBJ1-3, with D perhaps TRBD1 (5 bases). Germline V gene data show CDR1 as SQVTM and CDR2 as ANQGSEA. The CDR3 runs to 15 residues. V lost 1 base and J lost 4, with 14 bases in between. In nucleotides, the CDR3 is TGCAGCGTTGAAGCCAGCCAGGGTCCAGGAAACACCATATATTTT. Encoded protein: CSVEASQGPGNTIYF.

The chain employs TRBV27 and TRBJ2-5; weak D call: TRBD2 (5 bases). CDR1 and CDR2 from the germline V gene are MNHEY and SMNVEV (reference sequence). Trimming cost V 0 bases and J 4 bases, with 12 bases left between them. The CDR3 is 15 residues long. The CDR3 is CASSLSAVSGETQYF. CDR3 in DNA: TGTGCCAGCAGTTTATCAGCGGTTTCAGGAGAGACCCAGTACTTC.

Many counts were recorded for this clonotype. The rearrangement links TRBV28 to TRBJ2-2; the match to TRBD2 covers 13 bases. With V trimmed by 9 bases and J by 5 bases, 3 bases remained unmatched. Per germline, CDR1 MDHEN and CDR2 SYDVKM. The CDR3 extends over 14 amino acids. The CDR3 bases are TGTGCCAGTGGACTAGCGGGAGATACCGGGGAGCTGTTTTTT. Protein sequence: CASGLAGDTGELFF.

This clonotype was counted only a few times. The chain links TRBV2 to TRBJ2-3; no firm D call. Trimming left V 9 bases short and J 4 bases short, with 8 bases between. Germline lookup yields CDR1 SNHLY and CDR2 FYNNEI. The CDR3 runs 11 residues. CDR3 sequence: CASWKADTQYF. The CDR3 DNA sequence: TGTGCCAGTTGGAAGGCAGATACGCAGTATTTT.

This clonotype has just a few counts. This sequence joins TRBV2 and TRBJ1-4, with 7 nucleotides matching TRBD1. Germline CDR1 is SNHLY and CDR2 is FYNNEI. V lost 0 bases to trimming and J lost 8 bases; unmatched junction nucleotides: 9. The CDR3 runs 16 residues. As DNA, the CDR3 is TGTGCCAGCAGTGAAGCGCTTCACAGGGGAAGGGAAAAACTGTTTTTT. Translation: CASSEALHRGREKLFF.

This clonotype was detected only a few times. The chain is built from TRBV6-6 and TRBJ2-1, with D uncertain. V was cut by 8 bases and J by 6 bases, with 14 bases left in between. CDR1 is MNHNY and CDR2 is SVGAGI in the germline V gene (reference sequence). This CDR3 has 13 residues. This chain's CDR3 is CASGIARVNEQFF. CDR3 in DNA: TGTGCCAGCGGAATAGCTAGGGTCAATGAGCAGTTCTTC.

This clonotype was counted a few times. V and J are TRBV4-1 and TRBJ2-3, with D possibly TRBD2 on 6 matching bases. The V gene lost 0 bases and the J gene lost 3 bases, with 16 bases spanning the gap. CDR1 is MGHRA and CDR2 is YSYEKL in the germline V gene. The CDR3 is made up of 17 amino acids. The CDR3 loop reads CASSQETPPAGTDTQYF. In DNA, the CDR3 is TGCGCCAGCAGCCAAGAAACCCCCCCCGCGGGAACAGATACGCAGTATTTT.

In its sample, this clonotype was seen many times. This chain joins TRBV6-5 and TRBJ1-5; D unclear. The CDR3 length is 16 residues. Trimming stripped 2 bases from V and 0 bases from J, with 11 bases between. From germline, CDR1 is MNHEY and CDR2 SVGAGI. The CDR3 region is CASSYGSPVSNQPQHF. The CDR3 DNA reads as TGTGCCAGCAGTTACGGGTCACCCGTTAGCAATCAGCCCCAGCATTTT.

This clonotype was seen many times. V usage is TRBV4-3 and J usage is TRBJ1-1; tentative D call: TRBD1 (6 bases). CDR3 length equals 13 residues. V lost 3 bases and J lost 10, with 15 bases in between. Germline values: CDR1 LGHNA, CDR2 YSLEER. CDR3 bases: TGCGCCAGCAGCCATGGGACCGGGGGCCGAGCTTTCTTT. It translates to CASSHGTGGRAFF.

A few counts support this clonotype. CDR3 in amino acids: CASSSPGGGEAFF. In DNA, the CDR3 is TGTGCCAGCAGTTCCCCGGGTGGGGGTGAAGCTTTCTTT. The chain links TRBV6-5 to TRBJ1-1; TRBD1 might be the D (5 bases). V lost 4 bases to trimming and J lost 7 bases, with 13 bases between them. The CDR3 totals 13 residues. CDR1 is MNHEY and CDR2 is SVGAGI in the germline V gene.

This chain uses TRBV12-5 with TRBJ1-1, with unresolved D. The germline V gene encodes CDR1 LGHNT and CDR2 FRNRAP. V lost 3 bases, J lost 12 bases, and 14 bases lay in between. The CDR3 covers 12 residues. The CDR3: CASGFDEPTSFF. The CDR3 coding sequence is TGTGCTAGTGGTTTCGATGAGCCTACATCTTTCTTT.

This clonotype has just a few counts. The gene calls are TRBV9 and TRBJ1-5, with 11 bases identical to TRBD1. Germline V gene sequence: CDR1 SGDLS, CDR2 YYNGEE. Trimming took 0 bases from V and 5 from J; bases not matched to a gene: 1. The CDR3 has 15 residues. The CDR3 spells CASSVGTGGHQPQHF. CDR3 DNA sequence: TGTGCCAGCAGCGTAGGGACAGGGGGCCATCAGCCCCAGCATTTT.

In this sample, this clonotype turned up many times. The chain couples TRBV2 to TRBJ2-1; TRBD2 is a possible D gene (6 bases). Germline assignment: CDR1 SNHLY and CDR2 FYNNEI. Trimming removed 6 bases at V and 2 bases at J, with 14 bases between. The CDR3 length is 15 residues. The CDR3 DNA reads as TGTGCCAGCAGCTTAGATAGCGGAACCTACAATGAGCAGTTCTTC. This encodes CASSLDSGTYNEQFF. Full variable domain (outside the CDR3, taken from reference TRBV2 and TRBJ2-1): EPEVTQTPSHQVTQMGQEVILRCVPISNHLYFYWYRQILGQKVEFLVSFYNNEISEKSEIFDDQFSVERPDGSNFTLKIRSTKLEDSAMYFCASSLDSGTYNEQFFGPGTRLTVL.

This sequence joins TRBV29-1 and TRBJ2-7; 14 bases map to TRBD2. The germline gives CDR1 SQVTM, CDR2 ANQGSEA. The CDR3 spans 15 residues. With V trimmed by 6 bases and J by 7 bases, 11 bases remained unmatched. In DNA form, the CDR3 reads TGCAGCGTCTCGATCGGACTAGCGGGAGGTGGAGAGCAGTACTTC. It translates to CSVSIGLAGGGEQYF.

The chain joins TRBV7-2 to TRBJ1-1, with D maybe TRBD1 (6 bases). The CDR3 is 12 amino acids. Deletions cut 5 bases from V and 8 bases from J, with 12 bases between. Germline CDR1 reads SGHTA; CDR2 reads FQGNSA. CDR3 loop: CASSQTGLEAFF. CDR3 DNA sequence: TGTGCCAGCAGCCAAACAGGGCTAGAAGCTTTCTTT.

This clonotype was observed at least ten times. The chain joins TRBV6-6 to TRBJ1-5; D unresolved. This CDR3 is 15 amino acids long. Per germline, CDR1 MNHNY and CDR2 SVGAGI (reference sequence). The V end was cut by 2 bases, the J end by 6 bases, with 14 bases between. The CDR3 DNA follows: TGTGCCAGCAGTTACGTGGACCCGAAGAGTCAGCCCCAGCATTTT. Protein product: CASSYVDPKSQPQHF.

This clonotype was seen repeatedly, ten times or more. This sequence joins TRBV5-1 and TRBJ2-5; possibly TRBD1 for D (6 bases). Germline CDR1 reads SGHRS; CDR2 reads YFSETQ. This CDR3 comprises 15 residues. Deletions cut 0 bases from V and 1 base from J, with 10 bases between. CDR3 nucleotides: TGCGCCAGCAGCTTGGGGGGACACCTCCAAGAGACCCAGTACTTC. Its protein is CASSLGGHLQETQYF.

This clonotype was picked up a small number of times. The chain links TRBV10-3 to TRBJ2-3, with D possibly called TRBD1 or TRBD2 (6 bases each). Trimming took 7 bases from V and 4 from J, leaving 27 bases between them. The CDR3 consists of 18 residues. Germline loops: CDR1 ENHRY, CDR2 SYGVKD. The CDR3 spells CAIIESLLWGAGADTQYF. CDR3 DNA: TGTGCCATCATCGAATCCCTCCTGTGGGGGGCGGGTGCAGATACGCAGTATTTT.